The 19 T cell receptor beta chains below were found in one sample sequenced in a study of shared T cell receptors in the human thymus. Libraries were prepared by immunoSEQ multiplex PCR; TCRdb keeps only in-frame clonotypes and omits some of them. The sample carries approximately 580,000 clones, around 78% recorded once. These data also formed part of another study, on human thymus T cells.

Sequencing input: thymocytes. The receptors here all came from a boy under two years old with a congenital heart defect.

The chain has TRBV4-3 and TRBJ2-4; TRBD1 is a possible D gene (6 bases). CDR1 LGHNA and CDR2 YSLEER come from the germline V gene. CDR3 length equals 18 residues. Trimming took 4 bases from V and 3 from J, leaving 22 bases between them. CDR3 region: CASSRRQPGEGDKNIQYF. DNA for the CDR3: TGCGCCAGCAGCCGCAGGCAGCCAGGGGAAGGAGACAAAAACATTCAGTACTTC.

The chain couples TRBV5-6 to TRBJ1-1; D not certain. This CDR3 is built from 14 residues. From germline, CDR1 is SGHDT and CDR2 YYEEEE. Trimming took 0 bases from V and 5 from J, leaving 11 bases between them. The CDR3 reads CASSLGRGSTEAFF. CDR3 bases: TGTGCCAGCAGCTTGGGTCGAGGGTCGACTGAAGCTTTCTTT.

CDR3 residues: CASSWPEIGELFF. The CDR3 DNA is TGTGCCAGCAGCTGGCCGGAGATCGGGGAGCTGTTTTTT. The V gene is TRBV6-5, the J gene TRBJ2-2; no clear D. This CDR3 contains 13 residues. The germline V gene has CDR1 MNHEY and CDR2 SVGAGI. V dropped 6 bases and J dropped 7 bases, with 12 bases sitting between them.

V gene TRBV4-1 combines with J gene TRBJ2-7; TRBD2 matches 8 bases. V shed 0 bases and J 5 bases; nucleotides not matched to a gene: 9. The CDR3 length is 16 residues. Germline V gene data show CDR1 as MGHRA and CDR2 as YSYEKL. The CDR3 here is CASSQDIRAGGNEQYF. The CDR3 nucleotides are TGCGCCAGCAGCCAAGATATTAGGGCGGGAGGTAACGAGCAGTACTTC.

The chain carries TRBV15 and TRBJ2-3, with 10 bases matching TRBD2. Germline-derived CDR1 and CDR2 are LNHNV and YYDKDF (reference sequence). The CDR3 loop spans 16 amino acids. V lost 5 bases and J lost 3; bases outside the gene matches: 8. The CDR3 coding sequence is TGTGCCACCAGCGAATCTAGCGGGAGTAGGACAGATACGCAGTATTTT. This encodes CATSESSGSRTDTQYF.

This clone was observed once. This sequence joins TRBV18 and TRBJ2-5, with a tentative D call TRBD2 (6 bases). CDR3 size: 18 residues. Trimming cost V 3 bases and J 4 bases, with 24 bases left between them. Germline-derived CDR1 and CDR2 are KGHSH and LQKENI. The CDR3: CASSPPRESGLRGETQYF. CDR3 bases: TGTGCCAGCTCACCCCCGCGGGAATCAGGGCTAAGGGGAGAGACCCAGTACTTC.

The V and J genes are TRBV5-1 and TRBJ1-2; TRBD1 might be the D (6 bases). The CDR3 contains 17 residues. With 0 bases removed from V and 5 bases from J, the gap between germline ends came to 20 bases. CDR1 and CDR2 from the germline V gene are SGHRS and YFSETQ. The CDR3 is CASSLGPGEPSGYGYTF. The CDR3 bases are TGCGCCAGCAGCTTGGGGCCAGGGGAGCCCTCAGGGTATGGCTACACCTTC.

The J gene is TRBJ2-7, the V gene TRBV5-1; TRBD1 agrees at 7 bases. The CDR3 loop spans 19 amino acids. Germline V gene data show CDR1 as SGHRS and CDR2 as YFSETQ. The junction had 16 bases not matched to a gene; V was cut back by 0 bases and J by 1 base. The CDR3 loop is CASSLEGVVLTGKSYEQYF. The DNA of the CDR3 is TGCGCCAGCAGCTTGGAGGGTGTAGTGTTGACAGGGAAGTCCTACGAGCAGTACTTC.

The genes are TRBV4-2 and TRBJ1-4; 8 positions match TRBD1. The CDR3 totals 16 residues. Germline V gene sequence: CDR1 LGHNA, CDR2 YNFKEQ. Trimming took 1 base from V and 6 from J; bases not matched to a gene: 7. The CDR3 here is CASSQAHRGRDEKLFF. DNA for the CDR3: TGTGCCAGCAGCCAAGCTCACAGGGGGAGGGATGAAAAACTGTTTTTT.

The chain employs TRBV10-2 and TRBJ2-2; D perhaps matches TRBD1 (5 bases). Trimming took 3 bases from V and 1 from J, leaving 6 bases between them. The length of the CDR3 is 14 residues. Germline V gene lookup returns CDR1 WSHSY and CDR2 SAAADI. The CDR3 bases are TGCGCCAGCAGTGATAGGGGGAACACCGGGGAGCTGTTTTTT. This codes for CASSDRGNTGELFF.

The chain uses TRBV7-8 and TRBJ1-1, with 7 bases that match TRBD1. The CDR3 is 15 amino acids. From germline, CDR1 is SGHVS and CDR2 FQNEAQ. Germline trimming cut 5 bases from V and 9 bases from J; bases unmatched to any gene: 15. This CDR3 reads CASSPEVAAGGQAFF. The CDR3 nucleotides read TGTGCCAGCAGCCCAGAAGTAGCGGCAGGGGGGCAAGCTTTCTTT. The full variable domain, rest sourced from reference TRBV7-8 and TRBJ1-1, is GAGVSQSPRYKVAKRGQDVALRCDPISGHVSLFWYQQALGQGPEFLTYFQNEAQLDKSGLPSDRFFAERPEGSVSTLKIQRTQQEDSAVYLCASSPEVAAGGQAFFGQGTRLTVV.

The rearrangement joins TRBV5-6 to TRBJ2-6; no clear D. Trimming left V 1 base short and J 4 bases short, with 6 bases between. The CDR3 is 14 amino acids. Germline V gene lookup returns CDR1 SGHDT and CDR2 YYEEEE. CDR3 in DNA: TGTGCCAGCAGCTTGCTAGGCGGGGCCAACGTCCTGACTTTC. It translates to CASSLLGGANVLTF.

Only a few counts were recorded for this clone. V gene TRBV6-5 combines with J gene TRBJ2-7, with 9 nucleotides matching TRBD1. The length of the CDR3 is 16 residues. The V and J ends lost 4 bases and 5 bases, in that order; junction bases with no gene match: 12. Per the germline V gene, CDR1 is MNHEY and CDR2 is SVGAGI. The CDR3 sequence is CASSFPPGQGGDEQYF. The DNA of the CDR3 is TGTGCCAGCAGTTTCCCGCCGGGACAGGGTGGGGACGAGCAGTACTTC.

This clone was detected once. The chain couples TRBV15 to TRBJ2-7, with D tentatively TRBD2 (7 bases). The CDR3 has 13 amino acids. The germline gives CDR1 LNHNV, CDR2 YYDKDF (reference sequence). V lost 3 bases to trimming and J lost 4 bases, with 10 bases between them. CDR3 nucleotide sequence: TGTGCCACCAGCAGTGGGAGGGGGTACGAGCAGTACTTC. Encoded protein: CATSSGRGYEQYF.

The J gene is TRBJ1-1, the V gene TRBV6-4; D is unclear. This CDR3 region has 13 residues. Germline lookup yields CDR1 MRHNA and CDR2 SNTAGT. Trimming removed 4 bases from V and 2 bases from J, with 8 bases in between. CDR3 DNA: TGTGCCAGCAGTGGGCGGGAAAACACTGAAGCTTTCTTT. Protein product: CASSGRENTEAFF.

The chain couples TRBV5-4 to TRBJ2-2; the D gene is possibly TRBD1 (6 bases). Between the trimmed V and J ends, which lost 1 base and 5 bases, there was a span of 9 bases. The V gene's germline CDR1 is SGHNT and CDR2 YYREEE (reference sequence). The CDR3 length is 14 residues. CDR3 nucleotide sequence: TGTGCCAGCAGCTTGCAAGGGGGAACCGGGGAGCTGTTTTTT. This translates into CASSLQGGTGELFF.

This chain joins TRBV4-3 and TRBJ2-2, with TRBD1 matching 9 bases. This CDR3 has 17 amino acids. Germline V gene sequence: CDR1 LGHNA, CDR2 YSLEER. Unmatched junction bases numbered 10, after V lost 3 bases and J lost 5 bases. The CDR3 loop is CASSQRAPGQGTGELFF. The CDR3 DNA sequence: TGCGCCAGCAGCCAGAGGGCCCCGGGACAGGGTACCGGGGAGCTGTTTTTT.

CDR3 sequence: CASSLLSGTYYEQYF. The CDR3 DNA reads TGCGCCAGCAGCTTGCTTAGCGGGACGTACTACGAGCAGTACTTC. This chain connects TRBV5-1 to TRBJ2-7; TRBD2 agrees at 8 bases. The CDR3 runs to 15 residues. From germline, CDR1 is SGHRS and CDR2 YFSETQ. Losses at the gene ends were 1 base for V and 3 bases for J; bases not matched to a gene: 6.

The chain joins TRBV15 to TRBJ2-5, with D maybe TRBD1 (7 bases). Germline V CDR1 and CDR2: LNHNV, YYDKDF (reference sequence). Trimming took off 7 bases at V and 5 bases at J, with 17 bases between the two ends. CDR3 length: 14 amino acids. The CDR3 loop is CATTRGAAEETQYF. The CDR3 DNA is TGTGCCACCACCAGGGGGGCCGCCGAGGAGACCCAGTACTTC.